The following is a T cell receptor beta chain sequence with its context. The CDR3 spans 16 residues. The germline gives CDR1 MDHEN, CDR2 SYDVKM. The germline V and J ends were trimmed by 5 bases and 5 bases, with 19 bases remaining between them. The data originate from a study of blood T cell repertoires in COVID-19. At the level of the study: Samples representing acute and convalescent COVID-19 were sourced from the United States, Italy and Spain. Sample material is recorded as cDNA or gDNA derived from T cells, B-cell-depleted T cells, or PBMCs.

Profiled with immunoSEQ multiplex PCR; TCRdb holds only in-frame clones, not every one. The repertoire holds around 180,000 clones, with about 83% as singletons. The genes are TRBV28 and TRBJ2-1; D perhaps matches TRBD1 (6 bases). The receptor's source is a woman aged 25 to 39 who had recovered from COVID-19. Input material: PBMCs or T cells enriched from blood (not recorded which). The CDR3 is CASSHGQIERNNEQFF. Written as DNA, the CDR3 is TGTGCCAGCAGTCACGGACAGATAGAGCGAAACAATGAGCAGTTCTTC.